These T cell receptor beta chains were read from a single sample in a study of shared clonotypes between healthy human individuals. The table came from immunoSEQ multiplex PCR; TCRdb's copy has only in-frame clones and leaves some out. The table includes more than 2 million clones, approximately 94% detected once. Sample: naive CD8+ T cells sorted from blood. Every receptor here comes from a man aged 18 to 30 in good health. Each CDR3 is given with its conserved first and last residue. D genes are given only for firm matches.

>TRBV4-3|TRBJ2-6|16|.
CASSLLWLSGANVLTF
>TRBV30|TRBJ2-7|13|TRBD1
CAWNIGQGYEQYF
>TRBV9|TRBJ2-7|17|TRBD2
CASSPLSSGTPFYEQYF
>TRBV27|TRBJ2-7|14|TRBD1
CASSPGTGGGEQYF
>TRBV9|TRBJ1-1|13|TRBD1
CASSGRTGDEAFF
>TRBV6-5|TRBJ2-7|14|.
CASSYYRDSYEQYF
>TRBV7-9|TRBJ2-5|16|.
CASSYRVGAFGETQYF
>TRBV6-5|TRBJ2-2|14|.
CASTPGLNTGELFF
>TRBV7-2|TRBJ1-1|16|.
CASSLVIRGRRTEAFF
>TRBV19|TRBJ1-6|13|TRBD1
CASTPGTGSPLHF
>TRBV2|TRBJ2-4|13|.
CASSEGGEIIQYF
>TRBV27|TRBJ1-1|14|TRBD1
CASSFGTGATEAFF
>TRBV7-9|TRBJ1-4|15|TRBD1
CASSAPGQSLEKLFF
>TRBV19|TRBJ2-3|13|.
CASSMGHTDTQYF
>TRBV5-4|TRBJ1-1|14|.
CASSLVGGGTEAFF
>TRBV6-5|TRBJ2-7|16|TRBD2
CASSYGEGGWSYEQYF
>TRBV5-6|TRBJ2-5|15|.
CASRSIGTPQETQYF
>TRBV7-9|TRBJ2-7|15|TRBD2
CASSPTSGRYYEQYF
>TRBV9|TRBJ2-3|16|.
CASSVQGRRETDTQYF
>TRBV6-6|.|14|.
CASSYERRPYEQYF
>TRBV5-1|TRBJ2-3|13|TRBD2
CASSLAGTDTQYF
>TRBV10-3|TRBJ2-5|14|TRBD2
CAISDQRGQETQYF
>TRBV5-1|TRBJ2-1|17|TRBD2
CASSLWFLAGVNNEQFF
>TRBV4-1|TRBJ2-4|17|.
CASSQEGIHPPADIQYF
>TRBV7-6|TRBJ2-1|12|.
CASSPSTNEQFF
>TRBV10-2|TRBJ2-3|11|.
CASSMGDTQYF
>TRBV7-6|TRBJ1-1|21|TRBD1
CASSLARDRTMDDIMNTEAFF
>TRBV5-4|TRBJ1-1|14|TRBD1
CASSVDRGQTEAFF
>TRBV5-4|TRBJ2-3|14|.
CASSSLQGADTQYF